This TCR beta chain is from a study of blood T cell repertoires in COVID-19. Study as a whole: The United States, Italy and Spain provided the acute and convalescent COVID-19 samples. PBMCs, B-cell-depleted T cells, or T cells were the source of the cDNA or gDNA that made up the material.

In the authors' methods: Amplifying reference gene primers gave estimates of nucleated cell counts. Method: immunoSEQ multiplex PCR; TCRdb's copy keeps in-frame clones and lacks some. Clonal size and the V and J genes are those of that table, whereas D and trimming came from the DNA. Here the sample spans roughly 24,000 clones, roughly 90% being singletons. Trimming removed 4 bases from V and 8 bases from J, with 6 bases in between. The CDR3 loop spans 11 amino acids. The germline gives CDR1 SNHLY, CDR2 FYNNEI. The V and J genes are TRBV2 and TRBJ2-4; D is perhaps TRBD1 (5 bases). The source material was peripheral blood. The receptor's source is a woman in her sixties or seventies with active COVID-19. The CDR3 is CASSVGDIQYF. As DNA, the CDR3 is TGTGCCAGCAGTGTAGGGGACATTCAGTACTTC.